Detailed here is one TCR beta chain. The data stem from a study of technical replicates of blood from four donors. Clones were sequenced by immunoSEQ multiplex PCR, and TCRdb holds only the in-frame ones, with some missing. Among some 80,000 clones listed, around 95% were seen once. This clonotype was obtained from a human donor in good health. The sample comprised T cells isolated from PBMCs.

CDR3 DNA: TGTGCCAGCAGCTTAGCAACAGGGTCCCCCACAGATACGCAGTATTTT. Translating gives CASSLATGSPTDTQYF. The chain uses TRBV7-3 and TRBJ2-3; possible D gene TRBD1, 6 bases. Germline V gene sequence: CDR1 SGHTA, CDR2 FQGTGA. The CDR3 length is 16 residues. Between the trimmed V and J ends, which lost 2 bases and 2 bases, there was a span of 14 bases.